A single sample is the source of the 31 T cell receptor beta chains below, sequenced in a study of T cell responses to AZD1222 COVID-19 vaccine. The method was immunoSEQ multiplex PCR; TCRdb's version includes in-frame clones alone and lacks a portion of them. The profile shows 200,000 or so clones, 90% to 95% of them singletons. The sample in question was peripheral blood, obtained on day 0 of AZD1222 vaccination. These receptors were obtained from an adult in good health.

The genes are TRBV28 and TRBJ1-1, with D unclear. The germline CDR1 and CDR2 sequences are MDHEN and SYDVKM. V was shortened by 6 bases and J by 1 base, with 15 bases between the two germline ends. The CDR3 loop spans 15 amino acids. CDR3 in DNA: TGTGCCAGCAGCTACGGAGGGCGTTCGAACACTGAAGCTTTCTTT. It specifies CASSYGGRSNTEAFF.

The V gene is TRBV6-1, the J gene TRBJ2-1; D possibly corresponds to TRBD1 (6 bases). This CDR3 contains 16 residues. The ends were cut back, 0 bases at V and 8 bases at J, with 17 bases in the middle. CDR1 is MNHNS, CDR2 SASEGT, per germline. For the CDR3, the DNA is TGTGCCAGCAGTGAAGCGCATGGAACAGGGTTGGATGAGCAGTTCTTC. It codes for CASSEAHGTGLDEQFF.

The gene calls are TRBV10-3 and TRBJ2-2; 7 bases agree with TRBD2. J gave up 3 bases and V 3 bases, and 7 bases lay outside the gene matches. The CDR3 consists of 16 residues. Germline V gene lookup returns CDR1 ENHRY and CDR2 SYGVKD. CDR3 loop: CAISDRAGVYTGELFF. CDR3 nucleotides: TGTGCCATCAGTGATAGGGCGGGAGTGTACACCGGGGAGCTGTTTTTT.

V and J are TRBV28 and TRBJ1-5; the D gene is possibly TRBD1 (5 bases). Germline values: CDR1 MDHEN, CDR2 SYDVKM. The CDR3 has 16 residues. V shed 4 bases and J shed 0 bases, with 13 bases lying between them. The CDR3 coding sequence is TGTGCCAGCAGTTCCATGAGGGGTAATAGCAATCAGCCCCAGCATTTT. This codes for CASSSMRGNSNQPQHF. The full variable domain, rest sourced from reference TRBV28 and TRBJ1-5, is DVKVTQSSRYLVKRTGEKVFLECVQDMDHENMFWYRQDPGLGLRLIYFSYDVKMKEKGDIPEGYSVSREKKERFSLILESASTNQTSMYLCASSSMRGNSNQPQHFGDGTRLSIL.

The CDR3 loop is CASSYSGSYGYTF. The CDR3 DNA reads as TGTGCCAGCAGTTACTCGGGCTCCTATGGCTACACCTTC. The chain employs TRBV6-5 and TRBJ1-2; D is ambiguous. The germline gives CDR1 MNHEY, CDR2 SVGAGI. The CDR3 consists of 13 residues. The V and J ends lost 0 bases and 4 bases respectively, with 6 bases between them.

This sequence joins TRBV19 and TRBJ2-1; 10 bases are shared with TRBD2. The CDR3 runs to 17 residues. Germline V gene sequence: CDR1 LNHDA, CDR2 SQIVND (reference sequence). The J segment lost 0 bases and the V segment lost 1 base, leaving 3 bases of the junction unmatched. The CDR3 protein is CASSIGPSGSSYNEQFF. CDR3 bases: TGTGCCAGTAGTATAGGGCCTAGCGGGAGCTCCTACAATGAGCAGTTCTTC. The complete variable domain, with remaining parts taken from reference TRBV19 and TRBJ2-1, reads DGGITQSPKYLFRKEGQNVTLSCEQNLNHDAMYWYRQDPGQGLRLIYYSQIVNDFQKGDIAEGYSVSREKKESFPLTVTSAQKNPTAFYLCASSIGPSGSSYNEQFFGPGTRLTVL.

This sequence joins TRBV9 and TRBJ2-1; 7 bases are a match to TRBD2. Germline-derived CDR1 and CDR2 are SGDLS and YYNGEE. The CDR3 length is 15 residues. Trimming took 4 bases from V and 0 from J; bases not matched to a gene: 4. This CDR3 is CASSPRGSSYNEQFF. DNA of the CDR3: TGTGCCAGCAGCCCGCGGGGGAGCTCCTACAATGAGCAGTTCTTC.

The chain has TRBV9 and TRBJ2-2; D perhaps matches TRBD2 (6 bases). The V gene's germline CDR1 is SGDLS and CDR2 YYNGEE. V lost 1 base to trimming and J lost 6 bases, with 16 bases between them. The CDR3 loop spans 16 amino acids. The CDR3 region is CASSVSPGEGSGELFF. The CDR3 coding sequence is TGTGCCAGCAGCGTAAGTCCGGGAGAAGGATCCGGGGAGCTGTTTTTT. The full variable domain, completed using reference TRBV9 and TRBJ2-2, is DSGVTQTPKHLITATGQRVTLRCSPRSGDLSVYWYQQSLDQGLQFLIQYYNGEERAKGNILERFSAQQFPDLHSELNLSSLELGDSALYFCASSVSPGEGSGELFFGEGSRLTVL.

The genes are TRBV7-2 and TRBJ2-7; TRBD1 aligns across 7 bases. CDR1 and CDR2 from the germline V gene are SGHTA and FQGNSA. This CDR3 region has 15 residues. V shed 5 bases, J shed 4 bases, and the junction held 11 bases outside the gene matches. As DNA, the CDR3 is TGTGCCAGCAGCGATAATCCGGGACAGCTATACGAGCAGTACTTC. Translating it yields CASSDNPGQLYEQYF.

V is TRBV19 and J is TRBJ1-3, with D uncertain. This CDR3 contains 14 residues. With 4 bases removed from V and 0 bases from J, the gap between germline ends came to 7 bases. Per germline, CDR1 LNHDA and CDR2 SQIVND (reference sequence). The CDR3 here is CASSTLNSGNTIYF. As DNA, the CDR3 is TGTGCCAGTAGTACACTTAACTCTGGAAACACCATATATTTT.

The V gene is TRBV15, the J gene TRBJ1-2; unclear D gene. Trimming removed 0 bases from V and 8 bases from J, with 7 bases in between. The CDR3 contains 12 residues. Germline CDR1 and CDR2: LNHNV and YYDKDF (reference sequence). CDR3 residues: CATSRDLRGYTF. The DNA of the CDR3 is TGTGCCACCAGCAGAGACCTCCGGGGCTACACCTTC.

The chain uses TRBV10-2 and TRBJ1-1; TRBD1 is a possible D gene (5 bases). Germline-derived CDR1 and CDR2 are WSHSY and SAAADI. V was shortened by 5 bases and J by 3 bases, with 16 bases between the two germline ends. This CDR3 has 15 amino acids. The CDR3 region is CASSFSTDLDTEAFF. CDR3 DNA: TGCGCCAGCAGTTTTTCGACAGACCTTGACACTGAAGCTTTCTTT.

This chain connects TRBV25-1 to TRBJ2-7, with D maybe TRBD1 (5 bases). V lost 4 bases to trimming and J lost 2 bases, with 12 bases between them. Looked up from germline, CDR1 is MGHDK and CDR2 is SYGVNS. CDR3 size: 14 residues. CDR3 sequence reads: CASSGTGAPYEQYF. The CDR3 coding sequence is TGTGCCAGCAGTGGTACAGGAGCCCCCTACGAGCAGTACTTC.

V gene TRBV28 combines with J gene TRBJ2-7; D not certain. This CDR3 spans 12 amino acids. The germline gives CDR1 MDHEN, CDR2 SYDVKM. V was shortened by 8 bases and J by 4 bases, with 12 bases between the two germline ends. As DNA, the CDR3 is TGTGCCAGCTATGGGTCCCCGTACGAGCAGTACTTC. Its translation: CASYGSPYEQYF.

The V and J genes are TRBV2 and TRBJ1-2, with D perhaps matching TRBD1 (6 bases). Germline loops: CDR1 SNHLY, CDR2 FYNNEI. V was trimmed by 4 bases and J by 4 bases, leaving 16 bases between them. The CDR3 has 15 residues. CDR3 in DNA: TGTGCCAGCAGTGTACAGGGACGGTTGTCCTATGGCTACACCTTC. Encoded protein: CASSVQGRLSYGYTF.

The chain has TRBV13 and TRBJ2-3; D is perhaps TRBD2 (6 bases). Germline CDR1 is PRHDT and CDR2 is FYEKMQ (reference sequence). V was shortened by 5 bases and J by 2 bases, with 20 bases between the two germline ends. CDR3 length: 17 amino acids. The chain's CDR3 is CASSLRREMVNTDTQYF. The CDR3 bases are TGTGCCAGCAGCCTTCGGAGGGAGATGGTGAACACAGATACGCAGTATTTT.

This clone was recorded once. V usage is TRBV6-5 and J usage is TRBJ1-2, with D maybe TRBD1 (6 bases). The CDR3 runs to 12 residues. CDR1 MNHEY and CDR2 SVGAGI come from the germline V gene. The V gene lost 2 bases and the J gene lost 8 bases, with 9 bases spanning the gap. Written as DNA, the CDR3 is TGTGCCAGCAGTTACACAGGGACCGGCTACACCTTC. Translating it yields CASSYTGTGYTF.

This clone was seen a handful of times. The rearrangement links TRBV29-1 to TRBJ1-4; no firm D call. V was clipped by 4 bases and J by 0 bases, with 6 bases between them. Germline CDR1 reads SQVTM; CDR2 reads ANQGSEA. The CDR3 extends over 13 amino acids. The CDR3 DNA reads TGCAGCGTTGTATGGGCAACTAATGAAAAACTGTTTTTT. This encodes CSVVWATNEKLFF.

This chain links TRBV27 with TRBJ2-1; the match to TRBD2 covers 10 bases. CDR1 is MNHEY and CDR2 is SMNVEV in the germline V gene (reference sequence). The V segment lost 8 bases and the J segment 7 bases; nucleotides outside the gene matches: 5. The CDR3 consists of 13 residues. CDR3: CASLSSGRNEQFF. The CDR3 bases are TGTGCCAGCTTGTCTAGCGGGAGAAATGAGCAGTTCTTC.

The chain links TRBV19 to TRBJ1-3, with a possible D match to TRBD1 (6 bases). The CDR3 spans 14 residues. Germline lookup yields CDR1 LNHDA and CDR2 SQIVND (reference sequence). Trimming took 6 bases from V and 6 from J, leaving 15 bases between them. In DNA form, the CDR3 reads TGTGCCAGTAGCCCTCTCGGGGGGGCAAACACCATATATTTT. Its protein product is CASSPLGGANTIYF.

This clone was found a few times. The CDR3 sequence: CASSLLAYNEQFF. CDR3 DNA sequence: TGTGCCAGCAGCTTATTGGCTTACAATGAGCAGTTCTTC. This chain links TRBV11-2 with TRBJ2-1; D uncertain. The germline V and J ends were trimmed by 2 bases and 4 bases, with 6 bases remaining between them. CDR1 SGHAT and CDR2 FQNNGV come from the germline V gene. The CDR3 contains 13 residues. The full variable domain, in which reference TRBV11-2 and TRBJ2-1 provide the parts outside the CDR3, is EAGVAQSPRYKIIEKRQSVAFWCNPISGHATLYWYQQILGQGPKLLIQFQNNGVVDDSQLPKDRFSAERLKGVDSTLKIQPAKLEDSAVYLCASSLLAYNEQFFGPGTRLTVL.

The chain uses TRBV28 and TRBJ1-2; D uncertain. V was cut by 3 bases and J by 5 bases, with 13 bases left in between. Germline V gene data show CDR1 as MDHEN and CDR2 as SYDVKM. This CDR3 comprises 14 residues. The CDR3 reads CASSLTSDFYGYTF. The CDR3 DNA sequence: TGTGCCAGCAGTTTGACATCCGATTTTTATGGCTACACCTTC.

The chain carries TRBV5-1 and TRBJ1-6; a weak D match, TRBD1 (6 bases). CDR1 is SGHRS and CDR2 is YFSETQ in the germline V gene. This CDR3 contains 15 residues. Trimming cost V 2 bases and J 5 bases, with 11 bases left between them. The CDR3 protein is CASSLRDRNNSPLHF. In DNA form, the CDR3 reads TGCGCCAGCAGCTTACGAGACAGGAATAATTCACCCCTCCACTTT.

The chain joins TRBV6-5 to TRBJ1-1; TRBD1 is a possible D gene (5 bases). CDR3 length: 14 amino acids. Trimming shortened V by 2 bases and J by 4 bases, and 11 bases separated the two germline ends. Germline CDR1 is MNHEY and CDR2 is SVGAGI. The CDR3 DNA reads as TGTGCCAGCAGTTACGGGGCGGGAGGCACTGAAGCTTTCTTT. It is translated as CASSYGAGGTEAFF.

The rearrangement uses TRBV7-9 and TRBJ1-5, with 7 bases lining up with TRBD1. The CDR3 is 17 amino acids. The trim removed 5 bases at V and 3 bases at J, leaving 13 bases unmatched. In germline, CDR1 is SEHNR, CDR2 FQNEAQ (reference sequence). This CDR3 is CASSDGTDSTVNQPQHF. The CDR3 region has the DNA TGTGCCAGCAGCGACGGGACAGATAGTACAGTCAATCAGCCCCAGCATTTT.

The chain employs TRBV19 and TRBJ2-7; tentative D call: TRBD1 (6 bases). Germline values: CDR1 LNHDA, CDR2 SQIVND (reference sequence). CDR3 length: 14 residues. Trimming removed 6 bases from V and 0 bases from J, with 12 bases in between. The CDR3 sequence: CASRQGHLSYEQYF. In nucleotides, the CDR3 is TGTGCCAGTAGGCAGGGACACCTCTCCTACGAGCAGTACTTC.

This clone has more than one count but fewer than ten. V is TRBV6-2 or TRBV6-3 and J is TRBJ2-7; no clear D gene. This CDR3 spans 12 amino acids. The V end lost 4 bases, the J end lost 2 bases, and 6 bases lay between the germline ends. Germline CDR1 and CDR2: MNHEY and SVGEGT. The CDR3 nucleotides read TGTGCCAGCAGTTTGCGGCCCTACGAGCAGTACTTC. Residues: CASSLRPYEQYF.

V usage is TRBV10-1 and J usage is TRBJ1-5, with D maybe TRBD1 (5 bases). V lost 0 bases and J lost 6, with 12 bases in between. CDR3 length equals 15 residues. Germline V gene data show CDR1 as WNHNN and CDR2 as SYGVQD (reference sequence). The CDR3 is CASSESRGLGQPQHF. As DNA, the CDR3 is TGCGCCAGCAGTGAGTCCCGGGGACTGGGTCAGCCCCAGCATTTT.

The V and J genes are TRBV18 and TRBJ1-1; TRBD1 might be the D (5 bases). V lost 4 bases to trimming and J lost 4 bases, with 16 bases between them. The germline V gene has CDR1 KGHSH and CDR2 LQKENI. CDR3 length: 15 amino acids. As DNA, the CDR3 is TGTGCCAGCTCACTAGGCGGTGGGGGTAGCACTGAAGCTTTCTTT. The encoded protein is CASSLGGGGSTEAFF.

CDR3 DNA sequence: TGTGCCAGCTCACGACCAGGGAGCTCCTACGAGCAGTACTTC. Translating gives CASSRPGSSYEQYF. The chain carries TRBV18 and TRBJ2-7; TRBD1 or TRBD2 may be the D gene (5 bases each). This CDR3 comprises 14 residues. Trimming pared 4 bases from V and 0 bases from J, leaving 10 bases between. Germline V lookup: CDR1 KGHSH, CDR2 LQKENI.

This clone has just one count. The chain links TRBV27 to TRBJ2-1; D unclear. CDR1 and CDR2 (germline): MNHEY, SMNVEV (reference sequence). Trimming left V 10 bases short and J 8 bases short, with 18 bases between. CDR3 size: 13 residues. CDR3 nucleotide sequence: TGTGCCATTCGGCGGATTTATGGTGATGAGCAGTTCTTC. This gives the protein CAIRRIYGDEQFF.